Listed below are T cell receptor beta chains from one sample, sequenced in a study of blood T cell repertoires in COVID-19. The data were produced by immunoSEQ multiplex PCR, yet TCRdb's version contains in-frame clones alone and is incomplete. Altogether around 200,000 clones are present, over 70% being singletons, with the ten largest covering 8.6%. Sequenced sample: peripheral blood. The origin of the receptors is a man aged 40-55 years with active or convalescent COVID-19. Both conserved end residues are part of each CDR3. D genes are given only for firm matches. Not all rows give a size; the values are once, few, many and, for expanded clones, a class.

D	J	V	size	DNA	CDR3
TRBD1	TRBJ1-2	TRBV19	.	TGTGCCAGTAGGGGGACAGGGGGAAACTATGGCTACACCTTC	CASRGTGGNYGYTF
.	TRBJ2-5	TRBV5-1	.	TGCGCCAGCAGCTTGGGTCCGGGTTCTGGAGAGACCCAGTACTTC	CASSLGPGSGETQYF
TRBD1	TRBJ1-5	TRBV19	few	TGTGCCAGTAGTATAACTACGACAGGGAATCAGCCCCAGCATTTT	CASSITTTGNQPQHF
TRBD1	TRBJ1-1	TRBV18	few	TGTGCCAGCTCACCACTGGGACAGTCGAACACTGAAGCTTTCTTT	CASSPLGQSNTEAFF
.	TRBJ2-5	TRBV10-2	.	TGCGCCAGCAGCCTAGGGGGAAATGGGGAGACCCAGTACTTC	CASSLGGNGETQYF
.	TRBJ2-3	TRBV29-1	.	TGCAGCGTTGATATCAGTACGAACACAGATACGCAGTATTTT	CSVDISTNTDTQYF
.	TRBJ2-3	TRBV19	.	TGTGCCAGTAGTATAGACCTAAATACGCAGTATTTT	CASSIDLNTQYF
TRBD1	TRBJ1-3	TRBV5-1	.	TGCGCCAGCAGCTCCACCGGGACAGGGGTCTCTGGAAACACCATATATTTT	CASSSTGTGVSGNTIYF
.	TRBJ1-2	TRBV2	.	TGTGCCAGCAGTGAATTGGCCCGTAATGGCTACACCTTC	CASSELARNGYTF
TRBD1	TRBJ1-6	TRBV6-5	once	TGTGCCGGGGGGATTGGACAGGTTATAAATTCACCCCTCCACTTT	CAGGIGQVINSPLHF
TRBD1	TRBJ1-2	TRBV2	.	TGTGCCAGCAGTGCTGGCACAGGGGAGAAATATGGCTACACCTTC	CASSAGTGEKYGYTF